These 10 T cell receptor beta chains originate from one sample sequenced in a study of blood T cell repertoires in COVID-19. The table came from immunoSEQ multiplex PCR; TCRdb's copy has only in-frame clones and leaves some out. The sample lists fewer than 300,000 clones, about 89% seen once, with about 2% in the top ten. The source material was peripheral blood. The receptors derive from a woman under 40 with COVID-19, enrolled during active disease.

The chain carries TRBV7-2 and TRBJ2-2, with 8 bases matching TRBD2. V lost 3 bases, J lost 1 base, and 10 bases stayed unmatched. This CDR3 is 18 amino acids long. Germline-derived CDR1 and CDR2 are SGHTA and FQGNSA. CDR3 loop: CASSFLPTSAMNTGELFF. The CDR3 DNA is TGTGCCAGCAGCTTTCTGCCGACTAGCGCAATGAACACCGGGGAGCTGTTTTTT.

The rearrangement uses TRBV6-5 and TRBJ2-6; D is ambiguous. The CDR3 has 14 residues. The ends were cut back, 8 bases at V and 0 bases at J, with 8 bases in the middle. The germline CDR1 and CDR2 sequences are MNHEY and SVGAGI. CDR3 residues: CASPGGSGANVLTF. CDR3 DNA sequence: TGTGCCAGCCCCGGTGGCTCTGGGGCCAACGTCCTGACTTTC.

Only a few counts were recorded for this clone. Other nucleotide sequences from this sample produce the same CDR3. CDR3 nucleotide sequence: TGCAGTGCTAGCCCCGATCAGCCCCAGCATTTT. As protein: CSASPDQPQHF. The chain joins TRBV20-1 to TRBJ1-5; D gene ambiguous. CDR1 and CDR2 from the germline V gene are DFQATT and SNEGSKA (reference sequence). Between the trimmed V and J ends, which lost 3 bases and 5 bases, there was a span of 5 bases. The CDR3 is 11 amino acids.

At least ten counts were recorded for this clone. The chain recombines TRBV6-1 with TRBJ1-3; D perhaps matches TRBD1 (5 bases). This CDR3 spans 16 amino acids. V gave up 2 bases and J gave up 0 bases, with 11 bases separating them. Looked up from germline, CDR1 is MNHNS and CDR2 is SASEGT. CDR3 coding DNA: TGTGCCAGCAGTGAATCCCCTGACAGCTCTGGAAACACCATATATTTT. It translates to CASSESPDSSGNTIYF.

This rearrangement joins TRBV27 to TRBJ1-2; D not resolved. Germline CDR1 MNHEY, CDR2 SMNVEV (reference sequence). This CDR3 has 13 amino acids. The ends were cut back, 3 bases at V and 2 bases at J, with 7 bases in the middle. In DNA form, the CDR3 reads TGTGCCAGCAGTTTTTACAAAAACTATGGCTACACCTTC. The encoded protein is CASSFYKNYGYTF.

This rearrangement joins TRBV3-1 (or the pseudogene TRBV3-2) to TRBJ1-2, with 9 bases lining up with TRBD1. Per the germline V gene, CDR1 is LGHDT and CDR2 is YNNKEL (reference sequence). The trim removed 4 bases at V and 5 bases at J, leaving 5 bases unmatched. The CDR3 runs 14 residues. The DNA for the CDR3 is TGTGCCAGCAGCCGATCGGGACAGGGTTATGGCTACACCTTC. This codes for CASSRSGQGYGYTF.

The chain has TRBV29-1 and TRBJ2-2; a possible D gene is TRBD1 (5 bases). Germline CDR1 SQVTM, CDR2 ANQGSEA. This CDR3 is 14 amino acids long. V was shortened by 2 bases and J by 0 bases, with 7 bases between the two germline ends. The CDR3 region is CSVETGANTGELFF. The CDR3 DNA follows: TGCAGCGTTGAAACAGGCGCGAACACCGGGGAGCTGTTTTTT.

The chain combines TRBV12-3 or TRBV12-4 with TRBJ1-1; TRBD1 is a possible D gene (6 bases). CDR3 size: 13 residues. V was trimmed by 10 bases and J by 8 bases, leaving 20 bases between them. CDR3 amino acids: CATAGEGGPEAFF. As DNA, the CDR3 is TGTGCCACAGCCGGAGAGGGGGGGCCCGAAGCTTTCTTT.

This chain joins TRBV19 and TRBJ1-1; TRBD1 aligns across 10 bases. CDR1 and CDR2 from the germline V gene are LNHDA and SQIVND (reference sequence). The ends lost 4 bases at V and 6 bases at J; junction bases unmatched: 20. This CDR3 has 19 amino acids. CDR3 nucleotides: TGTGCCAGTAGTAGCACTACAGGGACAGGGGAGGTATTCAAGGCTGAAGCTTTCTTT. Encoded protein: CASSSTTGTGEVFKAEAFF.

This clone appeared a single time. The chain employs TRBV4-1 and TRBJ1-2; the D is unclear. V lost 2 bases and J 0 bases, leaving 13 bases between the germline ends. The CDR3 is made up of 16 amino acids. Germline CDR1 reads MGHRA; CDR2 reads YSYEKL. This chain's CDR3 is CASSQPMARANYGYTF. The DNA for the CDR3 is TGCGCCAGCAGCCAACCAATGGCGAGGGCTAACTATGGCTACACCTTC.